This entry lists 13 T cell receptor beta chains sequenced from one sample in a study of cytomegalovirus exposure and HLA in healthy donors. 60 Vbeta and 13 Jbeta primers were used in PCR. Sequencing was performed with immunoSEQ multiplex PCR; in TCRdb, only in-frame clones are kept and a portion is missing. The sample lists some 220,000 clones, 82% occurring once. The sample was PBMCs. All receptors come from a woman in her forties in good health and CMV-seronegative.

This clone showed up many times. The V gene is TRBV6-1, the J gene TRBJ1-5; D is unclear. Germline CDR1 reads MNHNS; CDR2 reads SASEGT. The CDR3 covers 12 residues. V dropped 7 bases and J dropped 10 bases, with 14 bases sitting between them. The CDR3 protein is CASNAEWRPQHF. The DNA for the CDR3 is TGTGCCAGCAACGCCGAGTGGAGACCCCAGCATTTT.

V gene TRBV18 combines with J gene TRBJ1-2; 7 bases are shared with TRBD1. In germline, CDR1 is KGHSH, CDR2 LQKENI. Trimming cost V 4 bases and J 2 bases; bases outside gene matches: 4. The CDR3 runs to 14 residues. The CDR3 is CASSQPQGNYGYTF. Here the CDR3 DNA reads TGTGCCAGCTCACAACCACAGGGGAACTATGGCTACACCTTC.

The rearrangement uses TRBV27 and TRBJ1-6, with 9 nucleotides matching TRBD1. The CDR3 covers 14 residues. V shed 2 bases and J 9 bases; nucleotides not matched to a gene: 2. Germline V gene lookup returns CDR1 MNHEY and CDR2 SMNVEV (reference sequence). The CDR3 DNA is TGTGCCAGCAGTTTAGGGACAGGGAGTTCACCCCTCCACTTT. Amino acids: CASSLGTGSSPLHF.

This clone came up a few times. The CDR3 sequence: CARDRSSSYNEQFF. CDR3 DNA sequence: TGTGCCAGGGACAGGTCCAGCTCCTACAATGAGCAGTTCTTC. This rearrangement joins TRBV2 to TRBJ2-1, with 7 positions matching TRBD1. The CDR3 runs 14 residues. CDR1 and CDR2 (germline): SNHLY, FYNNEI. With 9 bases clipped from V and 0 bases from J, the junction kept 5 bases outside the gene matches.

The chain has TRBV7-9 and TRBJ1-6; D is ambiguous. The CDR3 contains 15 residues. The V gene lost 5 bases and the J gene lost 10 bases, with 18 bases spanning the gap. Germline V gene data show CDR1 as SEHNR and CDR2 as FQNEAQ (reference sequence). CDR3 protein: CASSRNPLVGSPLHF. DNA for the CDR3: TGTGCCAGCAGCCGCAATCCTCTCGTTGGCTCACCCCTCCACTTT.

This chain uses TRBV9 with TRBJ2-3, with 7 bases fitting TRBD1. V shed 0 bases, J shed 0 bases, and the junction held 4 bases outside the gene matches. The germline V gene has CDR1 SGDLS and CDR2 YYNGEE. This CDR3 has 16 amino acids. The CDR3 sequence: CASSVVGTDSTDTQYF. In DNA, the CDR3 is TGTGCCAGCAGCGTAGTAGGGACAGATAGCACAGATACGCAGTATTTT. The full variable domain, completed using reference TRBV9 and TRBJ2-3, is DSGVTQTPKHLITATGQRVTLRCSPRSGDLSVYWYQQSLDQGLQFLIQYYNGEERAKGNILERFSAQQFPDLHSELNLSSLELGDSALYFCASSVVGTDSTDTQYFGPGTRLTVL.

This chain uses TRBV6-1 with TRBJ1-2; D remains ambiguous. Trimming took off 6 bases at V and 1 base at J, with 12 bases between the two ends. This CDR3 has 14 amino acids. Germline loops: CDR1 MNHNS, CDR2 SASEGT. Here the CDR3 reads CASSGLTGNYGYTF. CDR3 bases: TGTGCCAGCAGCGGTTTAACGGGTAACTATGGCTACACCTTC.

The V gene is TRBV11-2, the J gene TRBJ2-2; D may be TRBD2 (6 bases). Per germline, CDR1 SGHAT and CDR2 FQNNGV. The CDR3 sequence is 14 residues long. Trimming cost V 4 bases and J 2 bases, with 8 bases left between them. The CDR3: CASSWDFNTGELFF. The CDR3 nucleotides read TGTGCCAGCAGCTGGGACTTCAACACCGGGGAGCTGTTTTTT. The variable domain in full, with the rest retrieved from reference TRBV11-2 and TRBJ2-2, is EAGVAQSPRYKIIEKRQSVAFWCNPISGHATLYWYQQILGQGPKLLIQFQNNGVVDDSQLPKDRFSAERLKGVDSTLKIQPAKLEDSAVYLCASSWDFNTGELFFGEGSRLTVL.

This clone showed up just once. CDR3 in DNA: TGTGCCAGCAGTTCCGGCGGTGCCTCAAACGCTGAAGCTTTCTTT. Protein sequence: CASSSGGASNAEAFF. V gene TRBV28 combines with J gene TRBJ1-1; D gene uncertain. The CDR3 has 15 amino acids. Germline lookup yields CDR1 MDHEN and CDR2 SYDVKM. The germline V and J ends were trimmed by 4 bases and 6 bases, with 18 bases remaining between them.

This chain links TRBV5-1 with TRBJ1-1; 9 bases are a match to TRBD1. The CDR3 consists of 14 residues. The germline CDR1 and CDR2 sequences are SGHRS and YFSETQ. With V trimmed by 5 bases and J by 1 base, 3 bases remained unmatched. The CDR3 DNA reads TGCGCCAGCAGGGGGACAGGGCCGAACACTGAAGCTTTCTTT. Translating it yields CASRGTGPNTEAFF.

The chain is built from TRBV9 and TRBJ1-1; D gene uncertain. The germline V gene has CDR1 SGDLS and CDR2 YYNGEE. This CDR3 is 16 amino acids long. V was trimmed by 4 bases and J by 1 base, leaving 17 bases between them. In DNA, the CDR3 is TGTGCCAGCAGCCCGGGGAGTCGAGGATCGAACACTGAAGCTTTCTTT. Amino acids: CASSPGSRGSNTEAFF.

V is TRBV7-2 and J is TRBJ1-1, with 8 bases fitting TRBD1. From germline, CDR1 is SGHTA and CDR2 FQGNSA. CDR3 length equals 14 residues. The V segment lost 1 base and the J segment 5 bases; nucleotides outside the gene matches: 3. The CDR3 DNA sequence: TGTGCCAGCAGCTTAGACAGGGGGGGTACTGAAGCTTTCTTT. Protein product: CASSLDRGGTEAFF.

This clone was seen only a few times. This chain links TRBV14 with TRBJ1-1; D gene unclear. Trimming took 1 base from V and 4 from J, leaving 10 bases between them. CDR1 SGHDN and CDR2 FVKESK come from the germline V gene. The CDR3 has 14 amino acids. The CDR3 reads CASSQVYGGTEAFF. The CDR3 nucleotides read TGTGCCAGCAGCCAAGTTTACGGTGGCACTGAAGCTTTCTTT.